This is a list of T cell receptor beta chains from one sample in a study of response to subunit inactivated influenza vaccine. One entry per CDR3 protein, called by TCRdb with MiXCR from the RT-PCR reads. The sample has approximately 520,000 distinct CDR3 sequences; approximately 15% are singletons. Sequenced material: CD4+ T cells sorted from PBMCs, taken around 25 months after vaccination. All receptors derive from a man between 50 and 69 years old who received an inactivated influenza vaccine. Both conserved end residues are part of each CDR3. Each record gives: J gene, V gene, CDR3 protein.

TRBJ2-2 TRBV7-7 CASSHRQGPGELFF
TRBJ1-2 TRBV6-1 CASILGGGSDGYTF
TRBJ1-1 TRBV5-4 CASRGAMNTEAFF
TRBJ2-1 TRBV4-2 CASSQDPSGSFEQFF
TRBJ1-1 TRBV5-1 CASSLEPNTEAFF
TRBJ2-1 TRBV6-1 CASSEGTLPFF
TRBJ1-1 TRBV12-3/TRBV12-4 CASSLVGTEGTEAFF
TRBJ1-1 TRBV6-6 CASSYAVNTEAFF
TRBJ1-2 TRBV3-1 CASSQVGAPPKDYTF
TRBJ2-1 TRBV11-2 CASSPERGNNEQFF
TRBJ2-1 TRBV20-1 CSASGTSGISYNEQFF
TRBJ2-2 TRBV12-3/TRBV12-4 CASTTGTPNTGELFF
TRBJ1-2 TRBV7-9 CASSLSRLYGYTF
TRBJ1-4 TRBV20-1 CSASRRGREKLFF
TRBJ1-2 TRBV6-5 CASSYSGSRVDYGYTF
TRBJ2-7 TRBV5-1 CASSLPGNKDYEQYF
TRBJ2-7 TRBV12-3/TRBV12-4 CASSLAQEWDRGSYEQYF